This T cell receptor beta chain appears in the sequencing data of a study of T cells in Graves' hyperthyroidism and ophthalmopathy. A note on this clonotype: Its antigen is not identified.

Study results and limitations: In blood, most of the thyroid clonotypes expanded above 0.001 were also present. The model's output predicted ophthalmopathy at a median of about 6.5 months prior to onset.

It was RNA transcripts that yielded the amplified TCR beta CDR3 regions. Carried out on the TCR CDR3, a first-round RT-PCR used the HTBI primer set. TCRdb used MiXCR to reprocess the multiplex PCR reads, holding one entry per CDR3 protein. The repertoire has a few hundred thousand distinct CDR3 sequences, approximately 49% of them found once; the top ten carry 35% to 50%. Germline V gene sequence: CDR1 LGHDT, CDR2 YNNKEL (reference sequence). V lost 3 bases to trimming and J lost 6 bases, with 17 bases between them. This CDR3 is built from 15 residues. Material for sequencing was peripheral blood or thyroid tissue (not recorded which). V is TRBV3-1 and J is TRBJ2-5; D is possibly TRBD1 (5 bases). The sequence was collected from an adult woman with Graves' disease, either hyperthyroidism or ophthalmopathy (not recorded which). The CDR3 DNA sequence: TGTGCCAGCAGCCAGGCGTTGGGCAGGGCTAAGACCCAGTACTTC. Protein product: CASSQALGRAKTQYF.